This T cell receptor beta chain was sequenced in a study of T cells after yellow fever vaccination. The CDR3 length is 13 residues. Trimming removed 6 bases at V and 5 bases at J, with 14 bases between. Germline CDR1 and CDR2: DFQATT and SNEGSKA (reference sequence). TCRdb recomputed calls from the 5' RACE reads with MiXCR, one row per CDR3 protein. The sample includes some 560,000 distinct CDR3 sequences, around a sixth of them seen just once. The table lists this clonotype with a few counts. The TCR comes from a man aged 18 to 30 who received the YFV17D yellow fever vaccine. The chain combines TRBV20-1 with TRBJ2-1, with TRBD2 as a possible D gene (7 bases). This specimen was PBMCs, taken 5 to 6 days after the first yellow fever vaccination. The CDR3, as DNA: TGCAGTGCAATCCGGGGGGCCCACAATGAGCAGTTCTTC. It translates to CSAIRGAHNEQFF.